The T cell receptor (beta chain) under discussion was sequenced for a study of CD8+ T cells in alopecia areata. In the study overall: Oral tofacitinib, 5 to 10 mg twice daily, was given in an open-label trial.

Findings and limits, study-wide: Lesional scalp exceeded normal scalp in clonality, especially in alopecia totalis/universalis. Many expanded lesional clones persisted during tofacitinib (in both scalp and blood).

In regard to this clone: The antigen is undetermined.

In germline, CDR1 is GTSNPN, CDR2 SVGIG (reference sequence). The CDR3 has 17 amino acids. The trim removed 4 bases at V and 1 base at J, leaving 11 bases unmatched. The sample's treatment: oral pan-JAK inhibitor, 5-10 mg twice daily. RNA extraction was followed by reverse transcription into cDNA, which acted as the sequencing template. Some clones are missing from TCRdb's copy, which holds only in-frame ones; the method was immunoSEQ multiplex PCR. Among approximately 210,000 clones, more than 55% were seen once, and the ten largest hold over 1%. The chain is built from TRBV30 and TRBJ2-3; the match to TRBD2 covers 10 bases. This specimen was CD4+ T cells sorted from blood, taken around week 42, from a patient treated with tofacitinib. This sequence was found in a human donor with alopecia areata. The CDR3 loop reads CAWTTGWLAGGTDTQYF. For the CDR3, the DNA is TGTGCCTGGACGACAGGGTGGCTAGCGGGGGGCACAGATACGCAGTATTTT. Filled out from reference TRBV30 and TRBJ2-3, the complete variable domain reads SQTIHQWPATLVQPVGSPLSLECTVEGTSNPNLYWYRQAAGRGLQLLFYSVGIGQISSEVPQNLSASRPQDRQFILSSKKLLLSDSGFYLCAWTTGWLAGGTDTQYFGPGTRLTVL.